The entry that follows covers one TCR beta chain sequence. Regarding treatment: randomized to nivolumab then ipilimumab (arm A) or the reverse (arm B). From thawed PBMCs, live CD3+CD8+ cells negative for CD19 and CD56 were sorted. The entry originates in a study of sequential checkpoint blockade in melanoma. About the research overall: Maintenance nivolumab came after either treatment sequence.

Germline values: CDR1 SGHAT, CDR2 FQNNGV. This CDR3 contains 12 residues. Assay: immunoSEQ multiplex PCR; the TCRdb copy retains only in-frame clones and omits some. The profile covers 9,000 to 13,000 clones, with approximately 60% appearing a single time and more than 15% taken by the ten largest. The origin of this receptor is a human donor with melanoma. Sequenced material: CD8+ T cells sorted from blood (inferred from file names), taken from a patient given nivolumab and ipilimumab in sequence. V is TRBV11-2 and J is TRBJ2-5; the D is unclear. The J call is uncertain, as TRBJ2-7 better fits the DNA end. The CDR3 sequence: CASSLINYEQYF. In DNA form, the CDR3 reads TGTGCCAGCAGCTTAATTAACTACGAGCAGTACTTC.